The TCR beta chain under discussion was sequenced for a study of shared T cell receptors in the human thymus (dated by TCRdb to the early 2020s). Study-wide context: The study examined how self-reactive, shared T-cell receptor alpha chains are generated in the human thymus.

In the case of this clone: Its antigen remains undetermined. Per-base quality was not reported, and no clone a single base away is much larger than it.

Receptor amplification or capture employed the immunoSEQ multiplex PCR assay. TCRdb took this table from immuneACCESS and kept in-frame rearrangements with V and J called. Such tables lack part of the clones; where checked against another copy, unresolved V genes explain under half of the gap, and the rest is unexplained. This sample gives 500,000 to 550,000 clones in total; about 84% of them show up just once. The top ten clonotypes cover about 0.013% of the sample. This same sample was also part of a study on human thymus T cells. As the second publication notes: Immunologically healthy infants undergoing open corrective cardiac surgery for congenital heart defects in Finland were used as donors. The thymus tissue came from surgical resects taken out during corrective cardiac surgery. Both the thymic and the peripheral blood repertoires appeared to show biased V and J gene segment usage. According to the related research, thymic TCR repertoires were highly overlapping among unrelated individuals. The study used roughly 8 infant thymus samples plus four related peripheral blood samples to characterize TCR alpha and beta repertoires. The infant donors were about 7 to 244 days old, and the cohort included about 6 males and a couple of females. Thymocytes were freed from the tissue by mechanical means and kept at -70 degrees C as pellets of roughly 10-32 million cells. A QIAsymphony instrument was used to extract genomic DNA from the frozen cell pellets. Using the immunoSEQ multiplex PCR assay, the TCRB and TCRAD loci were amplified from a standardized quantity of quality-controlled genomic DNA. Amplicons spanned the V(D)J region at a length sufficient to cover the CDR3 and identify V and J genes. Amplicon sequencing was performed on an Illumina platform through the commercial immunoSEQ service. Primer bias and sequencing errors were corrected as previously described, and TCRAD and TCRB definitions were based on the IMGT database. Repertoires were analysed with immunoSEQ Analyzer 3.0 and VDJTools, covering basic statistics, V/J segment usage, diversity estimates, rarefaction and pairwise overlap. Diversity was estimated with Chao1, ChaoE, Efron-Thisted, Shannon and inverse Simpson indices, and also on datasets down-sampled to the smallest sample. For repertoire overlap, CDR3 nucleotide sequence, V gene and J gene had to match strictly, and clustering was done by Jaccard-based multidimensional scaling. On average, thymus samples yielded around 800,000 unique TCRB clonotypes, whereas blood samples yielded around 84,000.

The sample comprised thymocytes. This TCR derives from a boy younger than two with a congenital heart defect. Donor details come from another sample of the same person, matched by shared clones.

The bases are TGTGCCAGCAGTTATGAGGGGGGGTACACCGGGGAGCTGTTTTTT. The translation is CASSYEGGYTGELFF. The rearrangement combines TRBV5-4 with TRBJ2-2; the D gene is perhaps TRBD2, from 7 matching bases. From the cysteine through the phenylalanine, the CDR3 covers 15 amino acids. Kept here is only the CDR3 DNA, which spans 45 bases and is read in frame from base 1. CDR1 and CDR2 are read off the germline V gene (reference sequence) as SGHNT and YYREEE. V and J lose 5 bases and 3 bases, and a span of 14 bases separates them.